This T cell receptor beta chain was obtained from a study of response to subunit inactivated influenza vaccine. Regarding the study as a whole: There was a suggestion from the authors that each seasonal influenza vaccination recruits few new T cells.

There are 13 residues in the CDR3. Germline V gene lookup returns CDR1 LGHDT and CDR2 YNNKEL (reference sequence). The V and J ends lost 6 bases and 7 bases respectively, with 15 bases between them. This clonotype occurred many times. Its cognate antigen is unknown. A single record per CDR3 protein comes from TCRdb applying MiXCR to the RT-PCR reads. The sample has some 180,000 distinct CDR3 sequences; around a tenth are singletons. Sequenced material: non-naive T cells sorted from PBMCs, taken on the day of vaccination. The chain recombines TRBV3-1 with TRBJ1-2; possibly TRBD1 for D (5 bases). The clonotype originates from a man aged 50 to 60 who received an inactivated influenza vaccine. As DNA, the CDR3 is TGTGCCAGCAGGCCGGGACCCCAGGCTGGCTACACCTTC. The encoded protein is CASRPGPQAGYTF.